The 17 T cell receptor beta chains below come from one sample, sequenced in a study of blood T cells in healthy people across ages. A second PCR, run for about 6 to 12 cycles, used a sample-barcoded 5' primer plus a J-beta primer mix. TCRdb fed the 5' RACE reads into MiXCR, producing one record per CDR3 protein. The sample gives 750,000 to 950,000 distinct CDR3 sequences, 25% to 30% of which show up once; about 3% is in the top ten. The sample was also linked to a second study, of T cells of mothers and their children.

The material sequenced was blood. The receptors come from a boy younger than 18 in good health.

This clonotype has only a few counts. The conserved phenylalanine or tryptophan normally closing the CDR3 is absent here, so this likely arose from a read error. The chain is built from TRBV5-1 and TRBJ1-4; no reliable D call. Germline CDR1 SGHRS, CDR2 YFSETQ. Trimming took 4 bases from V and 2 from J, leaving 9 bases between them. The CDR3 runs to 14 residues. Here the CDR3 reads CASSDRATNEKLFS. DNA of the CDR3: TGCGCCAGCAGCGACCGGGCGACTAATGAAAAACTGTTTTCT.

This clonotype has more than one count but fewer than ten. The chain's CDR3 is CASSLVVGRGEANIQYF. The CDR3 DNA reads as TGTGCCAGCAGCTTAGTAGTCGGCCGGGGAGAAGCGAACATTCAGTACTTC. The chain joins TRBV7-9 to TRBJ2-4, with a possible D match to TRBD2 (5 bases). CDR1 is SEHNR and CDR2 is FQNEAQ in the germline V gene (reference sequence). Trimming took off 1 base at V and 7 bases at J, with 20 bases between the two ends. This CDR3 comprises 17 residues. Looking up the rest from reference TRBV7-9 and TRBJ2-4 gives the full variable domain: DTGVSQNPRHKITKRGQNVTFRCDPISEHNRLYWYRQTLGQGPEFLTYFQNEAQLEKSRLLSDRFSAERPKGSFSTLEIQRTEQGDSAMYLCASSLVVGRGEANIQYFGAGTRLSVL.

This clonotype showed up just a few times. The chain couples TRBV11-2 to TRBJ1-4; D is possibly TRBD1 (5 bases). The V end was cut by 1 base, the J end by 3 bases, with 9 bases between. Germline lookup yields CDR1 SGHAT and CDR2 FQNNGV. This CDR3 is built from 15 residues. CDR3 in DNA: TGTGCCAGCAGCTTAGGGGGACCGGCTAATGAAAAACTGTTTTTT. Its translation is CASSLGGPANEKLFF.

This clonotype was picked up a small number of times. This chain joins TRBV5-1 and TRBJ2-5; 9 bases line up with TRBD2. The trim removed 0 bases at V and 6 bases at J, leaving 15 bases unmatched. The germline V gene encodes CDR1 SGHRS and CDR2 YFSETQ. This CDR3 has 18 amino acids. CDR3 nucleotides: TGCGCCAGCAGCTTGGAGCCAGCGGGGGGCCCGAGGATAAAGACCCAGTACTTC. Amino acid sequence: CASSLEPAGGPRIKTQYF.

CDR3 in amino acids: CSASRPSGGRTDTQYF. The CDR3 coding sequence is TGCAGTGCTAGTAGGCCTAGCGGGGGGCGGACAGATACGCAGTATTTT. The chain couples TRBV20-1 to TRBJ2-3, with 11 bases lining up with TRBD2. V was clipped by 3 bases and J by 3 bases; unmatched bases: 8. Germline V lookup: CDR1 DFQATT, CDR2 SNEGSKA (reference sequence). The CDR3 covers 16 residues.

The rearrangement uses TRBV29-1 and TRBJ2-3; D is uncertain. CDR3 length: 15 residues. Germline V gene sequence: CDR1 SQVTM, CDR2 ANQGSEA. Trimming took 0 bases from V and 6 from J, leaving 16 bases between them. The CDR3 is CSVEEDAEPNDTQYF. The CDR3 coding sequence is TGCAGCGTTGAAGAGGACGCCGAACCGAACGATACGCAGTATTTT.

This clonotype was seen only a few times. V usage is TRBV2 and J usage is TRBJ2-5; D gene unclear. Germline V gene lookup returns CDR1 SNHLY and CDR2 FYNNEI. V lost 1 base to trimming and J lost 5 bases, with 8 bases between them. There are 13 residues in the CDR3. The DNA for the CDR3 is TGTGCCAGCAGTGAAGGCCCCGAGGAGACCCAGTACTTC. It yields the protein CASSEGPEETQYF.

This clonotype was seen a few times. J is TRBJ1-4 and V is TRBV28; tentatively, D is TRBD1 (5 bases). The germline gives CDR1 MDHEN, CDR2 SYDVKM. V gave up 2 bases and J gave up 6 bases, with 16 bases separating them. CDR3 length: 16 residues. The CDR3 DNA is TGTGCCAGCAGTTTACGGGCCGGGCAAGGGGATGAAAAACTGTTTTTT. Amino acids: CASSLRAGQGDEKLFF.

This clonotype has just a few counts. The chain is built from TRBV20-1 and TRBJ2-7; D remains unclear. The CDR3 is 13 residues long. With 3 bases removed from V and 0 bases from J, the gap between germline ends came to 9 bases. Germline CDR1 is DFQATT and CDR2 is SNEGSKA (reference sequence). The CDR3 nucleotides read TGCAGTGCTAGTGGAGCGAACTCCTACGAGCAGTACTTC. Translated, it gives CSASGANSYEQYF.

This clonotype was counted only a few times. The chain joins TRBV25-1 to TRBJ2-6, with 7 bases lining up with TRBD1. The V gene end was trimmed by 6 bases and the J gene end by 0 bases; junction bases not matched to a gene: 5. Germline-derived CDR1 and CDR2 are MGHDK and SYGVNS. This CDR3 region has 16 residues. CDR3 DNA: TGTGCCAGCAGCTCGGGACAGAGCTCTGGGGCCAACGTCCTGACTTTC. Protein: CASSSGQSSGANVLTF. The full variable domain, in which reference TRBV25-1 and TRBJ2-6 provide the parts outside the CDR3, is EADIYQTPRYLVIGTGKKITLECSQTMGHDKMYWYQQDPGMELHLIHYSYGVNSTEKGDLSSESTVSRIRTEHFPLTLESARPSHTSQYLCASSSGQSSGANVLTFGAGSRLTVL.

V is TRBV5-1 and J is TRBJ1-6; 7 bases fit TRBD1. This CDR3 comprises 15 residues. The germline V gene encodes CDR1 SGHRS and CDR2 YFSETQ. Trimming cost V 4 bases and J 8 bases; bases outside gene matches: 9. CDR3 residues: CASSNRDQGDSPLHF. As DNA, the CDR3 is TGCGCCAGCAGCAACCGGGACCAGGGGGATTCACCCCTCCACTTT.

The V and J genes are TRBV7-2 and TRBJ1-4; 8 bases align to TRBD1. This CDR3 has 15 amino acids. V dropped 4 bases and J dropped 7; count of bases not matched to a gene: 8. CDR1 SGHTA and CDR2 FQGNSA come from the germline V gene. CDR3 coding DNA: TGTGCCAGCAGCTCAGGGGGCAGGGAGGGTGAAAAACTGTTTTTT. It is translated as CASSSGGREGEKLFF.

This clonotype has more than one count but fewer than ten. This chain uses TRBV20-1 with TRBJ2-7; possibly TRBD2 for D (5 bases). Germline V gives CDR1 DFQATT, CDR2 SNEGSKA (reference sequence). Trimming removed 3 bases at V and 2 bases at J, with 20 bases between. The length of the CDR3 is 16 residues. DNA of the CDR3: TGCAGTGCTAGCGGTATACTGGGAGAAAAAACCTACGAGCAGTACTTC. This encodes CSASGILGEKTYEQYF.

The chain combines TRBV20-1 with TRBJ2-1; 7 nucleotides align to TRBD2. V lost 5 bases, J lost 9 bases, and 19 bases stayed unmatched. From germline, CDR1 is DFQATT and CDR2 SNEGSKA (reference sequence). CDR3 length: 16 amino acids. This chain's CDR3 is CSAQGGGEQRGGEQFF. The CDR3 DNA follows: TGCAGTGCTCAGGGCGGGGGTGAGCAGCGGGGAGGTGAGCAGTTCTTC.

This chain links TRBV5-1 with TRBJ1-2, with D perhaps matching TRBD1 (5 bases). In germline, CDR1 is SGHRS, CDR2 YFSETQ. The CDR3 loop spans 14 amino acids. V was shortened by 2 bases and J by 3 bases, with 11 bases between the two germline ends. CDR3 bases: TGCGCCAGCAGCTTATCAGGGTCGGACTATGGCTACACCTTC. It is translated as CASSLSGSDYGYTF.

The rearrangement joins TRBV28 to TRBJ2-3, with 8 bases aligning to TRBD2. After removal of 6 bases from V and 5 bases from J, the junction contained 16 bases not matched to a gene. The germline V gene has CDR1 MDHEN and CDR2 SYDVKM. This CDR3 contains 17 residues. CDR3 loop: CASSHERGSALGDTQYF. The CDR3 DNA sequence: TGTGCCAGCAGCCACGAGCGGGGGAGCGCCTTGGGAGATACGCAGTATTTT.

The gene calls are TRBV4-2 and TRBJ2-3; no clear D gene. CDR3 length: 11 residues. Germline V CDR1 and CDR2: LGHNA, YNFKEQ. Trimming took off 4 bases at V and 7 bases at J, with 6 bases between the two ends. The DNA for the CDR3 is TGTGCCAGCAGCCTCAAGAATACGCAGTATTTT. Residues: CASSLKNTQYF.